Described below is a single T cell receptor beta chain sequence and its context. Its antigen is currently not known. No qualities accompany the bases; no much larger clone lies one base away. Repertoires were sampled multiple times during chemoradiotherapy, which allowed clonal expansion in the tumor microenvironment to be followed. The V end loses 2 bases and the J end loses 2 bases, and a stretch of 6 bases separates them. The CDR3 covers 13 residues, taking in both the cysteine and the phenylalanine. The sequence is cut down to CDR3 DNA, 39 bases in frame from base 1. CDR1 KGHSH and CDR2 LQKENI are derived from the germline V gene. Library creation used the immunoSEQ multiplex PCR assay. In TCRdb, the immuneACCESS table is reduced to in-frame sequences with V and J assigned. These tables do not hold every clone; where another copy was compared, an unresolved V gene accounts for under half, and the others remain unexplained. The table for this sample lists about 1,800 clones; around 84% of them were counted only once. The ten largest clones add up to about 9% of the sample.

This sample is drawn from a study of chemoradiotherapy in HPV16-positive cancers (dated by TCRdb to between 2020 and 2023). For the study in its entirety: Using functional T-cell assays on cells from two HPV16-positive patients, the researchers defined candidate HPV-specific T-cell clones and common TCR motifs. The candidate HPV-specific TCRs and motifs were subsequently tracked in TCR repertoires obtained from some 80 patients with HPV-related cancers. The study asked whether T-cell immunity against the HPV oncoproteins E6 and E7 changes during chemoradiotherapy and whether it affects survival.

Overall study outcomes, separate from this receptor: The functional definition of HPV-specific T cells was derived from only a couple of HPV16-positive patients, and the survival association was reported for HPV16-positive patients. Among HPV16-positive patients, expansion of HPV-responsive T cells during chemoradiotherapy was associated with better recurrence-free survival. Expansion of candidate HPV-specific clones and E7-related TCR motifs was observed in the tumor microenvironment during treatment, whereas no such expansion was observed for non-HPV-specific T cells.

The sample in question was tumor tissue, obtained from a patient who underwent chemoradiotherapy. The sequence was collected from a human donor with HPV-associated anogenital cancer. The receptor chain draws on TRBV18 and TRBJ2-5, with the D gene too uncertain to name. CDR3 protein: CASSPAIQETQYF. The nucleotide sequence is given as TGTGCCAGCTCACCAGCAATTCAAGAGACCCAGTACTTC.